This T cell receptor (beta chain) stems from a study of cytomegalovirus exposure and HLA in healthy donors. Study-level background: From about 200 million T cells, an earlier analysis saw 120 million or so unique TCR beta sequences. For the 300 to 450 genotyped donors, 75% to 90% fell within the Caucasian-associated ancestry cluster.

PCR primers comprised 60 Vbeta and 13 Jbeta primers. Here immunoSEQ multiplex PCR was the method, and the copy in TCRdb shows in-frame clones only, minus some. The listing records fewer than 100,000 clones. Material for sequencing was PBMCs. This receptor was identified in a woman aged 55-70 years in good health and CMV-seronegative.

CDR3 DNA sequence: TGTGCCAGCAGTGAATTTTCGTGGAGAGTGAGGGGGGAGACCCAGTACTTC. It yields the protein CASSEFSWRVRGETQYF. The chain uses TRBV25-1 and TRBJ2-5, with D possibly being TRBD1 (6 bases). Germline V gives CDR1 MGHDK, CDR2 SYGVNS. The length of the CDR3 is 17 residues. V was shortened by 1 base and J by 5 bases, with 20 bases between the two germline ends.